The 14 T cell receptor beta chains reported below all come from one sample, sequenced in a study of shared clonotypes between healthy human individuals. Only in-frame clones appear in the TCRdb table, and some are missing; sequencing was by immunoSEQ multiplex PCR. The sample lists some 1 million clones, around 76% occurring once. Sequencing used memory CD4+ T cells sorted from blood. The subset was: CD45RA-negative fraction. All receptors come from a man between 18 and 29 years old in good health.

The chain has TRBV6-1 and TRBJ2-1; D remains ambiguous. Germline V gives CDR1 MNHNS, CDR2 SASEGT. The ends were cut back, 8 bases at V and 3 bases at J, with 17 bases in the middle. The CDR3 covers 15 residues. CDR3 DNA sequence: TGTGCCAGCTTTGCTCCGGGCCGCGACTACAATGAGCAGTTCTTC. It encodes CASFAPGRDYNEQFF.

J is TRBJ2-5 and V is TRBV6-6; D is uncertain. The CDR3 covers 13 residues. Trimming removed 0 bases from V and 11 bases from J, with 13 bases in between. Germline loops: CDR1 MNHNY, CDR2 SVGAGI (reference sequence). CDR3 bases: TGTGCCAGCAGTTACTCGCTCTACTCCCAGCAGTACTTC. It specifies CASSYSLYSQQYF.

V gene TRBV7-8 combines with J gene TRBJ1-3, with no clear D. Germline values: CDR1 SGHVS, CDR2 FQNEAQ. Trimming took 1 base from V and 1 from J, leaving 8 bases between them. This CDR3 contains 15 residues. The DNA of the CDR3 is TGTGCCAGCAGCTTAGTTCGGCAGTCTGGAAACACCATATATTTT. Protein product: CASSLVRQSGNTIYF.

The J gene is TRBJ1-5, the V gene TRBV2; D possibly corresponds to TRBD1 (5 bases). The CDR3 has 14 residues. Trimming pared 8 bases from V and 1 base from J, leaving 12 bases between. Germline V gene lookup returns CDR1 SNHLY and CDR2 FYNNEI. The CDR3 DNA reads TGTGCCAGCGTCGCAGGGTTGAGCAATCAGCCCCAGCATTTT. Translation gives CASVAGLSNQPQHF.

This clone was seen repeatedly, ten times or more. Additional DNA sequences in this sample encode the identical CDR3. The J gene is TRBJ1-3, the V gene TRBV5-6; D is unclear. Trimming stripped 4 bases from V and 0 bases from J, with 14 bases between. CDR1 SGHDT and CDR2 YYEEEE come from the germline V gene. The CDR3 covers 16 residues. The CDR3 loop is CASSHDAGYSGNTIYF. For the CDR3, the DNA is TGTGCCAGCAGCCACGACGCAGGTTACTCTGGAAACACCATATATTTT.

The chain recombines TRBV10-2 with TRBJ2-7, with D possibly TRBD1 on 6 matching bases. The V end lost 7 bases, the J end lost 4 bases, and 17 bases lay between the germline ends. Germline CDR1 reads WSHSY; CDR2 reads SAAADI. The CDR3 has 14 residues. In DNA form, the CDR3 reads TGCGCCAGCAAGCCAACTGGACAGACATACGAGCAGTACTTC. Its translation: CASKPTGQTYEQYF.

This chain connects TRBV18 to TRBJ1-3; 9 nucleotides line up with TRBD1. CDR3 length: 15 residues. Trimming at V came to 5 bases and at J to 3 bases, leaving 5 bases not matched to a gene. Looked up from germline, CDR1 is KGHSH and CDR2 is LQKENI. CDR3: CASSTETGGGNTIYF. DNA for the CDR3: TGTGCCAGCTCAACAGAGACAGGGGGTGGAAACACCATATATTTT.

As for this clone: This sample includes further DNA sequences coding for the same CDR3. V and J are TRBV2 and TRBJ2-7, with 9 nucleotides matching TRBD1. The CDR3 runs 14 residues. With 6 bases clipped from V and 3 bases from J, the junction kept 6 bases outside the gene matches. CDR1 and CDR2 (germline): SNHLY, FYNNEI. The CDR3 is CASSKDRGGYEQYF. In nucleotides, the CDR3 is TGTGCCAGCAGCAAGGACAGGGGAGGCTACGAGCAGTACTTC. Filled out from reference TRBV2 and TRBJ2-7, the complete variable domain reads EPEVTQTPSHQVTQMGQEVILRCVPISNHLYFYWYRQILGQKVEFLVSFYNNEISEKSEIFDDQFSVERPDGSNFTLKIRSTKLEDSAMYFCASSKDRGGYEQYFGPGTRLTVT.

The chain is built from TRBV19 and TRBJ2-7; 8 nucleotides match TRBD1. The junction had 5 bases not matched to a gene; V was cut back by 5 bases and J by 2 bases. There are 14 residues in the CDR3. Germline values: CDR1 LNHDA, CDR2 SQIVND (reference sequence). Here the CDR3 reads CASSPRDRTYEQYF. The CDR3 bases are TGTGCCAGTAGTCCTCGGGACAGGACCTACGAGCAGTACTTC. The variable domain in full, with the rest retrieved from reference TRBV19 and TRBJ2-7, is DGGITQSPKYLFRKEGQNVTLSCEQNLNHDAMYWYRQDPGQGLRLIYYSQIVNDFQKGDIAEGYSVSREKKESFPLTVTSAQKNPTAFYLCASSPRDRTYEQYFGPGTRLTVT.

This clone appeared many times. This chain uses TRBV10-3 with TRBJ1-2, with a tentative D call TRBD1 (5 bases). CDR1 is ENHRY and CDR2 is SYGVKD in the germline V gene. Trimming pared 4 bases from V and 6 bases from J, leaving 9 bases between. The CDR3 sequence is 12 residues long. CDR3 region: CAISVRGDGYTF. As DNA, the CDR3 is TGTGCCATCAGTGTACGGGGGGATGGCTACACCTTC.

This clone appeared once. This CDR3 reads CASSPLLAGSTGELFF. The CDR3 nucleotides read TGTGCCAGCTCACCACTTCTAGCAGGTAGCACCGGGGAGCTGTTTTTT. This chain links TRBV18 with TRBJ2-2, with D possibly TRBD2 on 5 matching bases. This CDR3 spans 16 amino acids. Germline V gives CDR1 KGHSH, CDR2 LQKENI. Trimming left V 1 base short and J 4 bases short, with 13 bases between.

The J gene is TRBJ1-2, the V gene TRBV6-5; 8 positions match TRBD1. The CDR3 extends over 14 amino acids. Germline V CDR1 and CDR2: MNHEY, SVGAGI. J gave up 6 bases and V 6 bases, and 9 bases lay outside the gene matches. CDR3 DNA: TGTGCCAGCAGACGGACAGGGAAACTGAATGGCTACACCTTC. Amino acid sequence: CASRRTGKLNGYTF.

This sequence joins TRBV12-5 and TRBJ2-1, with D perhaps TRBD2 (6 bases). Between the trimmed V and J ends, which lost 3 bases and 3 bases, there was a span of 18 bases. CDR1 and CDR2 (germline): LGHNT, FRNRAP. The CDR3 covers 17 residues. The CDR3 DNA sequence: TGTGCTAGTGGTTTTCGGGGCTGGGGGGAGGACTACAATGAGCAGTTCTTC. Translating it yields CASGFRGWGEDYNEQFF.

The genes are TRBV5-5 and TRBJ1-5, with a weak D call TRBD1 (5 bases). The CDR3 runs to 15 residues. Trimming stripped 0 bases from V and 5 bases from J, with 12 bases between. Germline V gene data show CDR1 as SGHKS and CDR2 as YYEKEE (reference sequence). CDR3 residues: CASSLGTPRDQPQHF. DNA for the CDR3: TGTGCCAGCAGCTTGGGGACACCCCGGGATCAGCCCCAGCATTTT.